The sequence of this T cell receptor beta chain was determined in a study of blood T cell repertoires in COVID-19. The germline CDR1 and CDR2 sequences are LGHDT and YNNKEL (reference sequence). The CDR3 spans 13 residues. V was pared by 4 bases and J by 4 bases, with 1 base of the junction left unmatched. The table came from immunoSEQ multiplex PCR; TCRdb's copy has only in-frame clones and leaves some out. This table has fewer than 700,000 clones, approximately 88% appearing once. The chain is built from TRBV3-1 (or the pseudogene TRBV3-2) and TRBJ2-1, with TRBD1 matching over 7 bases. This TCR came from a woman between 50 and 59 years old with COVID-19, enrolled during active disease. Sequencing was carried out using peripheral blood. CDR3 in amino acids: CASSPQGYNEQFF. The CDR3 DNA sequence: TGTGCCAGCAGCCCACAGGGGTACAATGAGCAGTTCTTC.